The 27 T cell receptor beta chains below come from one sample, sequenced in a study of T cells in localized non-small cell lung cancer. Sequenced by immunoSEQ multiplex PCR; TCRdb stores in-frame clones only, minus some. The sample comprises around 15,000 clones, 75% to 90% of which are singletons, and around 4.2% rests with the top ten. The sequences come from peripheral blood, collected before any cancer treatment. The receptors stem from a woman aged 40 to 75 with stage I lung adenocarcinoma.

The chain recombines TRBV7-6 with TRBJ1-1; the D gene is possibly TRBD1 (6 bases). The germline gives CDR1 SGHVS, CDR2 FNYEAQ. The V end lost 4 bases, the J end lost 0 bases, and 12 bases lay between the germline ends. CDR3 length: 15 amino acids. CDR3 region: CASSSPTGLNTEAFF. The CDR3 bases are TGTGCCAGCAGCTCCCCCACAGGGCTGAACACTGAAGCTTTCTTT.

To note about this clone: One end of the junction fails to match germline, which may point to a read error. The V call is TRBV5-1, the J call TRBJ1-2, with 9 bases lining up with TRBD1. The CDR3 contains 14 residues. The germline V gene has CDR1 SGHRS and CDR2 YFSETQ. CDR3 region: CASSPLGQGYGHTF. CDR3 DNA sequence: TGCGCCAGCAGCCCCCTGGGACAGGGATATGGCCACACCTTC.

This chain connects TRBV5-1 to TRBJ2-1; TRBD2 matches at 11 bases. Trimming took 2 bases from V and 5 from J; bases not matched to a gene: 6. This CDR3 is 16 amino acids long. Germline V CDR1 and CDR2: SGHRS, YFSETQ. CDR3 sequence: CASSFNSGGAHNEQFF. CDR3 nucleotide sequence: TGCGCCAGCAGCTTCAATAGCGGGGGGGCCCACAATGAGCAGTTCTTC.

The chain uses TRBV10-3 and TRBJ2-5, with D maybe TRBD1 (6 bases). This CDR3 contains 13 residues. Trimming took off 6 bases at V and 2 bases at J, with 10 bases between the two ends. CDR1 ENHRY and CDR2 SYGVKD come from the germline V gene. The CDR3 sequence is CAIRMTGQETQYF. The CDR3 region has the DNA TGTGCCATCAGAATGACAGGTCAAGAGACCCAGTACTTC.

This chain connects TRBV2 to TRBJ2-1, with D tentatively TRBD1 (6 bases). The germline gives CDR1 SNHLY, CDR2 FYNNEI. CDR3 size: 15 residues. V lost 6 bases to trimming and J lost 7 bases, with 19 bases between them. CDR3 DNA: TGTGCCAGCAGGGAACGACAGGCGAGGTCGAATGAGCAGTTCTTC. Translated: CASRERQARSNEQFF.

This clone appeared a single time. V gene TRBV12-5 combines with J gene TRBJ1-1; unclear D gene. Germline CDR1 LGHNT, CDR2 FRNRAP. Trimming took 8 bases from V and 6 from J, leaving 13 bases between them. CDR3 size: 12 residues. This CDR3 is CASRGPGAEAFF. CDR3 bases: TGTGCTAGTCGGGGTCCCGGGGCTGAAGCTTTCTTT. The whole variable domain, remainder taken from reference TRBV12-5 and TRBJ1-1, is DARVTQTPRHKVTEMGQEVTMRCQPILGHNTVFWYRQTMMQGLELLAYFRNRAPLDDSGMPKDRFSAEMPDATLATLKIQPSEPRDSAVYFCASRGPGAEAFFGQGTRLTVV.

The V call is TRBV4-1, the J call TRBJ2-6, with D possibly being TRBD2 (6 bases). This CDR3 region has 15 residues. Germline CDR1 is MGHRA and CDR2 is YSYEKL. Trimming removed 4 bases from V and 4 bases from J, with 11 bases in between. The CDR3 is CASSLLGRGANVLTF. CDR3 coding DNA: TGCGCCAGCAGCCTCCTGGGGAGGGGGGCCAACGTCCTGACTTTC.

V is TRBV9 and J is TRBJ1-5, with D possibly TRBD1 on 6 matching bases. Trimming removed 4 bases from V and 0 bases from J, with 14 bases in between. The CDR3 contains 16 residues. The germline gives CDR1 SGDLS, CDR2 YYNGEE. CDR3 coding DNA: TGTGCCAGCAGCCCGGGGGGCCCAAATAGCAATCAGCCCCAGCATTTT. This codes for CASSPGGPNSNQPQHF.

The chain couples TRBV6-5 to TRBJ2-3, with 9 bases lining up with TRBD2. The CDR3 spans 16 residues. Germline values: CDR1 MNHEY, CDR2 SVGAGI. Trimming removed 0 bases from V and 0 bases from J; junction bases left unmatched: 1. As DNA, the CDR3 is TGTGCCAGCAGTTACTCGCTAGCGGGGAGCACAGATACGCAGTATTTT. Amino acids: CASSYSLAGSTDTQYF.

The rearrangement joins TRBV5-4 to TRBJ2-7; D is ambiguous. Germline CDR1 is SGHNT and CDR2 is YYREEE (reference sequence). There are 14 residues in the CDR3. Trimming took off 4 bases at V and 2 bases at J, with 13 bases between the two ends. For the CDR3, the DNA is TGTGCCAGCAGCCAGGAGCGAGATCCCTACGAGCAGTACTTC. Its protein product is CASSQERDPYEQYF.

CDR3 coding DNA: TGCGCCAGCAGCCAAGATGCGGGATCTTATAATTCACCCCTCCACTTT. Its protein is CASSQDAGSYNSPLHF. The chain has TRBV4-3 and TRBJ1-6; the D is unclear. CDR1 is LGHNA, CDR2 YSLEER, per germline. The CDR3 is made up of 16 amino acids. V was clipped by 0 bases and J by 4 bases, with 10 bases between them.

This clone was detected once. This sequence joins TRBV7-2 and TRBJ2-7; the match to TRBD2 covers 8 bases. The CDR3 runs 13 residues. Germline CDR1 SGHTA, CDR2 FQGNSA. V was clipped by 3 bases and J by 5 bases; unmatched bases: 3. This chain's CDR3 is CASSLPTSDEQYF. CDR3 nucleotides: TGTGCCAGCAGCTTGCCGACTAGCGACGAGCAGTACTTC. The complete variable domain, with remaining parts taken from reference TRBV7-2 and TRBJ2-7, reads GAGVSQSPSNKVTEKGKDVELRCDPISGHTALYWYRQSLGQGLEFLIYFQGNSAPDKSGLPSDRFSAERTGGSVSTLTIQRTQQEDSAVYLCASSLPTSDEQYFGPGTRLTVT.

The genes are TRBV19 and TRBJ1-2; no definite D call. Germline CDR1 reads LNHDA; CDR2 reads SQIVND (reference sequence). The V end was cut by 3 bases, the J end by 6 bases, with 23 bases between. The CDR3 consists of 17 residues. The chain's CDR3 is CASSIAALTNEADGYTF. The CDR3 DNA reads TGTGCCAGTAGTATTGCGGCTTTGACCAACGAGGCTGATGGCTACACCTTC.

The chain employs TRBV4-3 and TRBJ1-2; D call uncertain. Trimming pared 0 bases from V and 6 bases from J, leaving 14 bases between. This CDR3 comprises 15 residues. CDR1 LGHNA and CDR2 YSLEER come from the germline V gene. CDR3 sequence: CASSQDPGSFNGYTF. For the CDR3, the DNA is TGCGCCAGCAGCCAAGACCCCGGCTCCTTCAATGGCTACACCTTC.

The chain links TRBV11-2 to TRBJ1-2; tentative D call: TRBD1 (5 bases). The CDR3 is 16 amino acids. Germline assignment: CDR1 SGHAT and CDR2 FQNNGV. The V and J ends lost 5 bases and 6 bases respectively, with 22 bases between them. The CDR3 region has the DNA TGTGCCAGCAGCCCCGCGGGTGGACGGCGGGGGGATGGCTACACCTTC. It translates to CASSPAGGRRGDGYTF.

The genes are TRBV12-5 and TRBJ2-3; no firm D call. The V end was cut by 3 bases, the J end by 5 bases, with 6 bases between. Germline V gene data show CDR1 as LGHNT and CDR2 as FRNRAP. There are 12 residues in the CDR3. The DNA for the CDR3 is TGTGCTAGTGGTTTAGTGGGAGATACGCAGTATTTT. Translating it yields CASGLVGDTQYF.

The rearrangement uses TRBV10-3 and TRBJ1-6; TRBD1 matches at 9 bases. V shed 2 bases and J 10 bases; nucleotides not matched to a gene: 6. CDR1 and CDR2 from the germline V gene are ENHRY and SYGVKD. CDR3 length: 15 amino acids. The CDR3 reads CAISETGTGLSPLHF. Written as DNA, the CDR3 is TGTGCCATCAGTGAGACAGGGACAGGGTTATCACCCCTCCACTTT.

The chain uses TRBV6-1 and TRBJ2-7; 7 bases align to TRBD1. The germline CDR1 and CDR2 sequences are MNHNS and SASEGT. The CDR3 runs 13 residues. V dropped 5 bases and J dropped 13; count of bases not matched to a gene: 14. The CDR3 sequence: CASSIPGDRVVYF. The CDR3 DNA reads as TGTGCCAGCAGTATACCCGGGGACAGAGTCGTCTACTTC.

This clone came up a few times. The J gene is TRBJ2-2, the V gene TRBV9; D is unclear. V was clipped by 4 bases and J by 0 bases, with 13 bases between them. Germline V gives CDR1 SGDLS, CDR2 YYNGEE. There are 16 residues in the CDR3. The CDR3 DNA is TGTGCCAGCAGCACCCGACCCGTCGCGAACACCGGGGAGCTGTTTTTT. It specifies CASSTRPVANTGELFF.

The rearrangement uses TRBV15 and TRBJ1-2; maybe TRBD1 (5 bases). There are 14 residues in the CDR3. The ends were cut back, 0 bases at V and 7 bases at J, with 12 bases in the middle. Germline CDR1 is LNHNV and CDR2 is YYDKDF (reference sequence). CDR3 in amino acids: CATSRDSGGSGYTF. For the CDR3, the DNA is TGTGCCACCAGCAGAGATTCCGGGGGAAGTGGCTACACCTTC.

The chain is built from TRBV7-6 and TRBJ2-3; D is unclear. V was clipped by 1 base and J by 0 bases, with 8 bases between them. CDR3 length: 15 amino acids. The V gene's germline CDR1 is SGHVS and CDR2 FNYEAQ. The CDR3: CASSLDEVSTDTQYF. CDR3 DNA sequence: TGTGCCAGCAGCTTAGACGAAGTTAGCACAGATACGCAGTATTTT.

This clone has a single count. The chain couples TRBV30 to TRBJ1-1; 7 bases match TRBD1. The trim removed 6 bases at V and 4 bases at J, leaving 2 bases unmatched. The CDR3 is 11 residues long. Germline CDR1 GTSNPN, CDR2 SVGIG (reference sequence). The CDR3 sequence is CACSGGTEAFF. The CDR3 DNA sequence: TGTGCCTGCTCAGGGGGCACTGAAGCTTTCTTT.

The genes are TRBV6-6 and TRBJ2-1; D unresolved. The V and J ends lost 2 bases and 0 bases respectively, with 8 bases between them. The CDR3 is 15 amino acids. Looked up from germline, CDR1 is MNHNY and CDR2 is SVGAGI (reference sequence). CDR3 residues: CASSYEISSYNEQFF. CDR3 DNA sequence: TGTGCCAGCAGTTACGAGATTAGCTCCTACAATGAGCAGTTCTTC.

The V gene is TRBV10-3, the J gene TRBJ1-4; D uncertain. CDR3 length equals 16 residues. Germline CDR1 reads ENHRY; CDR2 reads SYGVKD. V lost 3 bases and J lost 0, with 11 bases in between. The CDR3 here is CAISDPDSATNEKLFF. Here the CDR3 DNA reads TGTGCCATCAGTGATCCCGACTCTGCAACTAATGAAAAACTGTTTTTT.

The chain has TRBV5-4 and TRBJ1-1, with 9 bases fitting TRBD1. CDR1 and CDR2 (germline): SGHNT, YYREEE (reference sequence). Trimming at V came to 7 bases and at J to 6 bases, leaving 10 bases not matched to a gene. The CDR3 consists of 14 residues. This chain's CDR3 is CASGRQGDSSEAFF. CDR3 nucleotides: TGTGCCAGCGGAAGACAGGGGGATAGTTCTGAAGCTTTCTTT.

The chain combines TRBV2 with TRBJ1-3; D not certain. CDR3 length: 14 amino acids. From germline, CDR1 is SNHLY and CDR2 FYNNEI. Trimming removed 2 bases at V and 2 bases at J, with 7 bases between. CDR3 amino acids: CASSEMSPGNTIYF. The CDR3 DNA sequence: TGTGCCAGCAGTGAAATGTCCCCTGGAAACACCATATATTTT.

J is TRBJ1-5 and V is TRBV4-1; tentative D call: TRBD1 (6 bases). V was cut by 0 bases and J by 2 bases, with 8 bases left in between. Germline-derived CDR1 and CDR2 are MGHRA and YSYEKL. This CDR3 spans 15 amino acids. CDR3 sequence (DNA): TGCGCCAGCAGCCAAGAGGGGGGGCGCAATCAGCCCCAGCATTTT. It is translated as CASSQEGGRNQPQHF.